This T cell receptor beta chain was captured by sequencing in a study of human T cells and chemical hapten exposure. As for time point: pre-sensitization, week 0. Treatment meaning: therapeutic diphenylcyclopropenone sensitization with weekly scalp DPC. TCRdb passed the RACE reads through MiXCR, listing each CDR3 protein once. The table shows more than 70,000 distinct CDR3 sequences, with over 6.5% occurring only once. The J segment lost 6 bases and the V segment lost 3 bases, leaving 7 bases of the junction unmatched. This CDR3 has 14 amino acids. Looked up from germline, CDR1 is MDHEN and CDR2 is SYDVKM. This clonotype was seen at least ten times.

The rearrangement links TRBV28 to TRBJ2-7; 8 nucleotides agree with TRBD2. This receptor was obtained from a middle-aged man with alopecia areata. Some clones in this sample may be carry-over from other donors' samples. The starting material was whole blood, obtained in connection with sensitization to the hapten diphenylcyclopropenone (DPC). CDR3 protein: CASSLSGSRGEQYF. The CDR3 region has the DNA TGTGCCAGCAGTTTGAGCGGGAGCCGAGGCGAGCAGTACTTC.